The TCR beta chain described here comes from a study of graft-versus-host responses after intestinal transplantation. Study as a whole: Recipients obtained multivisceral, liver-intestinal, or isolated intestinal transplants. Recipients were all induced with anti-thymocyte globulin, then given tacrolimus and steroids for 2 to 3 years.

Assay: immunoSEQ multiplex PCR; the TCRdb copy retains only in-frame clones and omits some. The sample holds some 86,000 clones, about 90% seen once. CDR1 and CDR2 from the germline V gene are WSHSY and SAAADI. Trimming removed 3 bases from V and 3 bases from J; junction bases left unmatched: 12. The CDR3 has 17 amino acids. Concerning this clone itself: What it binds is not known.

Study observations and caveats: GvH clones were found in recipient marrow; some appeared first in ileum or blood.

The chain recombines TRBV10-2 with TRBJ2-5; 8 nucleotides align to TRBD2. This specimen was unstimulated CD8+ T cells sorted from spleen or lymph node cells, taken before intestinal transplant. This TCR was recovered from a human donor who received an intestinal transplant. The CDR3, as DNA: TGCGCCAGCAGTGATTTAGCGGGAAGGGGTTCCAAAGAGACCCAGTACTTC. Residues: CASSDLAGRGSKETQYF.